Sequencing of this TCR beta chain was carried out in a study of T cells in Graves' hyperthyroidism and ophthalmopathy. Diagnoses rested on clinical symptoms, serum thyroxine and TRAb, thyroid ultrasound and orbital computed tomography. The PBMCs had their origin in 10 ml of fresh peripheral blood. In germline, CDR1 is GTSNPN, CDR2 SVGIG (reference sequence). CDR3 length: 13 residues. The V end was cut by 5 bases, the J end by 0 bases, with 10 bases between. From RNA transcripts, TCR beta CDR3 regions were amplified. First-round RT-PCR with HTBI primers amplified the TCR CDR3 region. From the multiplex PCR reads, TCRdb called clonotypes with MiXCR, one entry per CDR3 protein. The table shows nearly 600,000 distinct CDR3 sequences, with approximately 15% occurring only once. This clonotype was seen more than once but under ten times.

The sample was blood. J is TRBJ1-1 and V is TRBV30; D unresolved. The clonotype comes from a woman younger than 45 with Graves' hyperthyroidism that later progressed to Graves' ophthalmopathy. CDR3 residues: CAWGLHLNTEAFF. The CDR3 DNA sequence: TGTGCCTGGGGCCTACACCTGAACACTGAAGCTTTCTTT.